This T cell receptor (beta chain) emerged from a study of regulatory T cells in long-lasting Graves disease (dated by TCRdb to the early 2020s). Describing the broader study: Newly diagnosed Graves' disease patients had taken antithyroid drugs for less than 3 months. This study used TCR sequencing and RNA sequencing of peripheral blood to compare persistent Graves' disease patients against newly diagnosed Graves' disease patients. The study was registered as a clinical trial and conducted in China. A total of 33 samples underwent TCR sequencing, from roughly 13 patients with persistent Graves' disease and some 20 patients with newly diagnosed Graves' disease.

A remark on this clonotype: Its antigen is not yet known. One base separates it from a far larger clone, so it is likely a read error.

Points the paper makes about the study in general: Compared with newly diagnosed patients, patients with persistent Graves' disease had lower TCR Shannon entropy and fewer highly expanded clones, which suggests clonal expansion. Sequencing and analysis were restricted to the TCR beta chain. More public clonotypes were shared among persistent patients (2,741) than among newly diagnosed patients (966). The small sample size was acknowledged by the authors as a limitation that may reduce accuracy. Preferential use of TRBV28, TRBJ1-2 and TRBJ2-5 was observed in persistent disease, whereas TRBV20-1 and TRBJ2-1 were favored in newly diagnosed disease. The study examined only peripheral blood because the primary lesion, thyroid tissue, could not be accessed.

This sample's time point label indicates: newly diagnosed GD, antithyroid drugs for less than 3 months. For both TCR sequencing and RNA sequencing, RNA was extracted from PBMCs in TRIzol. Graves' disease was diagnosed according to American Thyroid Association guidelines. Patients for the study were recruited at an endocrinology department in Xi'an, China. Each patient gave roughly 10 milliliters of peripheral blood, collected in an EDTA anticoagulant tube. Ficoll Paque Plus density gradient separation was used to isolate PBMCs, and no additional T cell sorting was done. An Agilent 2100 Bioanalyzer and agarose gel were used to check RNA quality, while a NanoDrop 2000 measured RNA concentration. The CDR3 runs 12 residues from the cysteine to the phenylalanine. Here the CDR3 DNA is all that survives: 36 bases in frame from base 1. Trimming takes 3 bases from V and 11 bases from J, and the germline ends sit 13 bases apart.

Library preparation was by multiplex PCR. Sequencing was carried out with an Illumina HiSeq 4000. TCR beta libraries were built with iRepertoire HTBI primers and Arm-PCR amplification of CDR3 regions. Before sequencing, the PCR products underwent gel purification. Under the source paper's analysis protocol: Gene usage analysis of CDR3 amino acid clonotypes relied on the 60 or so TRBV and 15 or so TRBJ segments identified across samples. COPE and FqMerger were used to merge filtered high-quality paired reads into contigs. BLAST was used to align contigs to IMGT TRBV, TRBD and TRBJ reference genes, with CDR3 defined following IMGT. Any clonotype with a frequency above 0.1% was counted as a highly expanded clone. Repertoire diversity was measured by Shannon entropy, and V-J evenness by the Gini coefficient. Clonotypes shared by more than one individual were considered public. TCRdb reanalyzed the raw reads on its own, using fastp at Q25 for trimming and MiXCR for clone calling, and kept in-frame beta chains. Here each entry gathers all rows of one CDR3 protein and keeps the most common genes and DNA. TCRdb's processing, not the authors' own work, is the source of the V and J calls. Recorded for this sample are around 240,000 distinct CDR3 sequences; around a sixth of them occurred a single time. 11% to 15% of the sample is held by the ten biggest clonotypes.

These sequences were also reported in another study, on T cells in Graves' hyperthyroidism and ophthalmopathy. As the second paper documents: Graves' hyperthyroidism was defined as stable when no progression to ophthalmopathy occurred over 18 months of follow-up. Hyperthyroidism patients were newly diagnosed, with disease duration under 2 months, and aged 18 to 65 years. Any patient with an uncontrolled infection, another autoimmune disease, pregnancy or lactation was excluded. Diagnoses relied on clinical symptoms, serum thyroxine and TRAb, thyroid ultrasound and orbital computed tomography. A first-round RT-PCR of the TCR CDR3 used the HTBI primer set with the Qiagen OneStep RT-PCR kit. Most expanded thyroid clonotypes (frequency above 0.001) were also found in blood, which suggests that blood repertoires may mirror thyroid immune responses. A model built on a 13 V-J signature distinguished ophthalmopathy from stable hyperthyroidism, reaching 85% to 90% sensitivity and 81.08% specificity in cross-validation and 80%/75% in testing. In validation, the model predicted progression to ophthalmopathy a median of roughly 6.1 months before onset, with about 64% sensitivity and roughly 73% specificity. To identify TCR V-J signatures that set the groups apart, the researchers used a discovery cohort of more than 95 patients, made up of under 50 with Graves' ophthalmopathy and some 55 with stable Graves' hyperthyroidism. An independent validation cohort of around 19 hyperthyroidism patients and 17 patients who later progressed to ophthalmopathy tested prospective prediction of ophthalmopathy. The 75 to 100 discovery patients were randomly divided into training and test sets at a 7:3 ratio. The study also compared thyroid tissue and blood T-cell repertoires from over 5 Graves' hyperthyroidism patients. After blood sampling, hyperthyroidism patients were treated with methimazole at a starting dose of 30 mg daily, and ophthalmopathy patients were treated with high-dose intravenous methylprednisolone. Libraries were constructed in a second round of multiplex PCR, after which size selection and purification were carried out. Libraries were sequenced paired-end with 100 bp reads on an Illumina HiSeq2000. SOAPnuke was used to process the raw data, removing reads that contained adapters or uncalled bases, had a mean Phred below 15, or lacked an exact match to the constant primer or identifier. High-quality paired reads were merged using COPE v1.2.5, and each unique nucleotide sequence was defined as a clonotype. Clonotypes were aligned to IMGT TRBV, TRBD and TRBJ reference segments using MiTCR v1.1. The analysis was restricted to V-J combinations with a frequency above 0.0001, which together covered 99.2% of the repertoires. The TCS score was defined as the ratio of F50 (clonal expansion) to E x V (chaos), calculated using BLOSUM62-based TCRdist between CDR3 peptides within each V-J. Welch's t-statistics and random forest reduced roughly 530 V-J features to roughly 13, which were used in a naive Bayes classifier (R e1071). Sample size was not statistically predetermined, and blinding of investigators to group allocation was not performed. The paper describes TCR Vbeta CDR3 sequencing of 135 peripheral blood samples, made up of approximately 40 ophthalmopathy patients, approximately 73 hyperthyroidism patients and some 17 progressor patients.

This TCR came from a woman aged 25 to 39 with Graves disease. Donor details come from another sample of the same person, matched by shared clones. This receptor chain uses TRBV12-3 or TRBV12-4 and TRBJ2-5; no confident D gene assignment can be made. Specimen: peripheral blood mononuclear cells (PBMCs), collected at new diagnosis, from a patient treated with antithyroid drugs. The DNA sequence is as follows: TGTGCCAGCAGTTTGTCGGTAGGTGAGCAGTACTTC. Its protein is CASSLSVGEQYF.